A selection of T cell receptor beta chains follows, all from one sample in a study of CD8 T cells in ankylosing spondylitis. Each CDR3 protein is one row after TCRdb ran MiXCR on the 5' RACE reads. The data contain around 100,000 distinct CDR3 sequences, less than 25% of them singletons. Sequencing was carried out using synovial fluid, either unsorted or a sorted T cell fraction (not recorded which). All receptors derive from a male donor with ankylosing spondylitis. The CDR3 runs from the conserved cysteine through the conserved F or W. Each record gives: CDR3 DNA, CDR3 protein, D gene, clone size, V gene, J gene. The D gene is left open where the match is weak. Rows give clone size only sometimes, using once, few, many, or a class for an expanded clone.

DNA: TGTGCCAGCAGTTACCAGGCAATACAAGAGACCCAGTACTTC
CDR3: CASSYQAIQETQYF
D: NA
size: NA
V: TRBV6-5
J: TRBJ2-5

DNA: TGTGCCAGCAGCTTAGATGGGAGGTGGACCGGGGAGCTGTTTTTT
CDR3: CASSLDGRWTGELFF
D: NA
size: NA
V: TRBV5-6
J: TRBJ2-2

DNA: TGCAGCGTTAAAGGTCAGGGTACCAAATACGAGCAGTACTTC
CDR3: CSVKGQGTKYEQYF
D: NA
size: few
V: TRBV29-1
J: TRBJ2-7

DNA: TGTGCCAGCAGCTTAGACGCGAAGACCGGGGAGCTGTTTTTT
CDR3: CASSLDAKTGELFF
D: NA
size: NA
V: TRBV7-9
J: TRBJ2-2

DNA: TGTGCCAGCAGCCAAGATCGGGGGAACAGTCAGCAGTTCTTC
CDR3: CASSQDRGNSQQFF
D: NA
size: many
V: TRBV4-2
J: TRBJ2-1

DNA: TGTGCCAGCAGCTTAAGGGCTAGCGGGTTGTACCAAGAGACCCAGTACTTC
CDR3: CASSLRASGLYQETQYF
D: TRBD2
size: NA
V: TRBV7-2
J: TRBJ2-5

DNA: TGTGCCAGCAGCTGGACAGGGGACTATGGCTACACCTTC
CDR3: CASSWTGDYGYTF
D: TRBD1
size: NA
V: TRBV3-1
J: TRBJ1-2

DNA: TGCAGCGTTGCAAGGGGGGACCCAGAGACCCAGTACTTC
CDR3: CSVARGDPETQYF
D: NA
size: NA
V: TRBV29-1
J: TRBJ2-5

DNA: TGTGCCAGCAGTTCAGGGACAGGGCCCGGTCAGCCCCAGCATTTT
CDR3: CASSSGTGPGQPQHF
D: TRBD1
size: NA
V: TRBV27
J: TRBJ1-5

DNA: TGTGCCAGCAGTTTCACAGGGGATTGGGCCTACGAGCAGTACTTC
CDR3: CASSFTGDWAYEQYF
D: TRBD1
size: few
V: TRBV12-3/TRBV12-4
J: TRBJ2-7

DNA: TGTGCCAGCAGCCCGACTAGCGCTGAGCAGTTCTTC
CDR3: CASSPTSAEQFF
D: TRBD2
size: NA
V: TRBV7-2
J: TRBJ2-1

DNA: TGTGCCAGCAGCTCGATGACAGTGGTGGGTTCTGAGCAGTTCTTC
CDR3: CASSSMTVVGSEQFF
D: NA
size: few
V: TRBV7-9
J: TRBJ2-1

DNA: TGTGCCAGCAGCCGGGCCACGGATACGCAGTATTTT
CDR3: CASSRATDTQYF
D: NA
size: few
V: TRBV7-9
J: TRBJ2-3

DNA: TGCGCCAGCAGCTTTTCAGGGTATAGCTACGAGCAGTACTTC
CDR3: CASSFSGYSYEQYF
D: NA
size: NA
V: TRBV5-1
J: TRBJ2-7

DNA: TGTGCCAGCAGCCAAGGTGGCGGCAGGGCCGCACACTATGGCTACACCTTC
CDR3: CASSQGGGRAAHYGYTF
D: NA
size: many
V: TRBV4-2
J: TRBJ1-2

DNA: TGCGCCAGCAGCTTGGAAGTGGGAGAAAAGGCCGGGGAGCTGTTTTTT
CDR3: CASSLEVGEKAGELFF
D: NA
size: NA
V: TRBV5-1
J: TRBJ2-2

DNA: TGTGCCAGCAGCCAAGTTGCTAGCGCCGACACCGGGGAGCTGTTTTTT
CDR3: CASSQVASADTGELFF
D: NA
size: NA
V: TRBV4-2
J: TRBJ2-2

DNA: TGTGCCAGCAGTCTAGGGCGGGACGGGAACAATGAGCAGTTCTTC
CDR3: CASSLGRDGNNEQFF
D: NA
size: few
V: TRBV13
J: TRBJ2-1

DNA: TGCGCCAGCAGCTTTGGGGGACTAGGGAACAATGAGCAGTTCTTC
CDR3: CASSFGGLGNNEQFF
D: TRBD2
size: NA
V: TRBV5-1
J: TRBJ2-1

DNA: TGTGCCAGCAGTGTGAACAGGGTCCTTAACACCGGGGAGCTGTTTTTT
CDR3: CASSVNRVLNTGELFF
D: NA
size: NA
V: TRBV2
J: TRBJ2-2

DNA: TGTGCCAGCAGTTTTTGGTACGGAGTGAACTCACCCCTCCACTTT
CDR3: CASSFWYGVNSPLHF
D: NA
size: NA
V: TRBV27
J: TRBJ1-6

DNA: TGTGCCAGCAGCCGGGACAGGGACTCACCCCTCCACTTT
CDR3: CASSRDRDSPLHF
D: TRBD1
size: few
V: TRBV7-9
J: TRBJ1-6

DNA: TGTGCCAGCAGCTTTACGGGACTAGCGGGAGGCGGCACCGGGGAGCTGTTTTTT
CDR3: CASSFTGLAGGGTGELFF
D: TRBD2
size: few
V: TRBV7-8
J: TRBJ2-2

DNA: TGCAGTGCTAGAGATTTCTCCGGAACGCAGTATTTT
CDR3: CSARDFSGTQYF
D: NA
size: once
V: TRBV20-1
J: TRBJ2-3

DNA: TGCAGTGCTAGCATTAGCGGTTTAAACTATGGCAACACCTTC
CDR3: CSASISGLNYGNTF
D: NA
size: NA
V: TRBV20-1
J: TRBJ1-2

DNA: TGTGCCAGCAGCTCAGGGACAGGCGGTACCATATATTTT
CDR3: CASSSGTGGTIYF
D: TRBD1
size: NA
V: TRBV28
J: TRBJ1-3

DNA: TGTGCCAGCTCACCAAAGGTAGCGGGCGCCGCAGATACGCAGTATTTT
CDR3: CASSPKVAGAADTQYF
D: TRBD2
size: once
V: TRBV18
J: TRBJ2-3

DNA: TGTGCCAGCGTCTTCTTTCCGGACTTAAACTCCTACAATGAGCAGTTCTTC
CDR3: CASVFFPDLNSYNEQFF
D: NA
size: few
V: TRBV6-1
J: TRBJ2-1

DNA: TGTGCCTGGCAAACAGGGGGATACACCGGGGAGCTGTTTTTT
CDR3: CAWQTGGYTGELFF
D: TRBD1
size: NA
V: TRBV30
J: TRBJ2-2

DNA: TGTGCCAGCAGTAGTGGGACGGATTATAGCAATCAGCCCCAGCATTTT
CDR3: CASSSGTDYSNQPQHF
D: NA
size: few
V: TRBV28
J: TRBJ1-5

DNA: TGCAGTGCTTTAACAGGGATTAGCAATCAGCCCCAGCATTTT
CDR3: CSALTGISNQPQHF
D: NA
size: NA
V: TRBV20-1
J: TRBJ1-5

DNA: TGTGCCTGGAGCAGGGGGGGTTCCTCCTATAATTCACCCCTCCACTTT
CDR3: CAWSRGGSSYNSPLHF
D: TRBD1
size: NA
V: TRBV30
J: TRBJ1-6

DNA: TGTGCCAGCAGCTTAGGGCTAATATCAGATACGCAGTATTTT
CDR3: CASSLGLISDTQYF
D: NA
size: few
V: TRBV11-1
J: TRBJ2-3

DNA: TGCAGATCAAGATTGGGCAGCTCTAACAACTATGGCTACACCTTC
CDR3: CRSRLGSSNNYGYTF
D: NA
size: NA
V: TRBV20-1
J: TRBJ1-2

DNA: TGTGCCACCAGTATGGCAGGGGCAACAGATACGCAGTATTTT
CDR3: CATSMAGATDTQYF
D: NA
size: few
V: TRBV24-1
J: TRBJ2-3

DNA: TGTGCCAGCAGCTTGGCGGGTGACAATGAGCAGTTCTTC
CDR3: CASSLAGDNEQFF
D: NA
size: NA
V: TRBV5-4
J: TRBJ2-1